This TCR beta chain was recorded in a study of blood T cells in healthy people across ages. A sample-barcoded 5' primer and a J-beta primer mix were used in a second PCR of roughly 7 to 12 cycles. The template-switch adaptor, which had 12 random nucleotides, put a tag on each cDNA molecule. Every sample gave at least 3 million paired-end reads containing CDR3. MiXCR, applied by TCRdb to the 5' RACE reads, yields one record per CDR3 protein. Here the sample spans hundreds of thousands of distinct CDR3 sequences, under 45% being singletons. Healthy Caucasian individuals from Russia aged roughly 6 to 90 served as donors. Trimming shortened V by 1 base and J by 5 bases, and 16 bases separated the two germline ends. From germline, CDR1 is DFQATT and CDR2 SNEGSKA (reference sequence). The CDR3 length is 15 residues.

The sequence came from a man aged 60 to 69 in good health. The specimen sequenced was blood. V is TRBV20-1 and J is TRBJ2-3; D may match TRBD1 or TRBD2 (5 bases each). DNA of the CDR3: TGCAGTGCTAGAGGGGTTCGGGACCCCGGAGATACGCAGTATTTT. Amino acid sequence: CSARGVRDPGDTQYF.